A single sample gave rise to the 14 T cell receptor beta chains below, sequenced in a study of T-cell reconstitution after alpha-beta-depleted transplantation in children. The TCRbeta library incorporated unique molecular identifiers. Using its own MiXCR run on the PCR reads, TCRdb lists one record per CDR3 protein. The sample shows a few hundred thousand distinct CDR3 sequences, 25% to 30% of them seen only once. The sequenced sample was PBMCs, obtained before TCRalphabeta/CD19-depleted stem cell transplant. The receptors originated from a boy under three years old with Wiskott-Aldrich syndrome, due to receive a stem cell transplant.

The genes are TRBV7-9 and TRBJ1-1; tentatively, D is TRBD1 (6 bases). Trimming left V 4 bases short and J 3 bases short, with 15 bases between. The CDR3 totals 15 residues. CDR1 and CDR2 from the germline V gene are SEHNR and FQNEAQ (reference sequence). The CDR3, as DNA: TGTGCCAGCAGCTCCCTCAGGGGAGGACACACTGAAGCTTTCTTT. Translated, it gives CASSSLRGGHTEAFF.

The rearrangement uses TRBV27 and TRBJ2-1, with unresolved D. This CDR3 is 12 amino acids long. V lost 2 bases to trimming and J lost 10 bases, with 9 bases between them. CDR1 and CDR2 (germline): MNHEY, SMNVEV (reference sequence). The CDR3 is CASSLTPREQFF. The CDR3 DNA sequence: TGTGCCAGCAGTTTAACCCCTCGGGAGCAGTTCTTC.

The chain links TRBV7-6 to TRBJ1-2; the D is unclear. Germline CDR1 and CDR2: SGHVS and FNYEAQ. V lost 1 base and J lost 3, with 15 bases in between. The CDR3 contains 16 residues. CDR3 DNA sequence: TGTGCCAGCAGCTTAGTTGCCGGTCAGCGGGACTATGGCTACACCTTC. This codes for CASSLVAGQRDYGYTF.

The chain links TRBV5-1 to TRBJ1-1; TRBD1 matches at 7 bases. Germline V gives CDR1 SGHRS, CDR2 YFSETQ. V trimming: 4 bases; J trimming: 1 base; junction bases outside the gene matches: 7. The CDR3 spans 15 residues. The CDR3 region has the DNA TGCGCCAGCAGCAAGGGTGACAGGGCGAACACTGAAGCTTTCTTT. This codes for CASSKGDRANTEAFF.

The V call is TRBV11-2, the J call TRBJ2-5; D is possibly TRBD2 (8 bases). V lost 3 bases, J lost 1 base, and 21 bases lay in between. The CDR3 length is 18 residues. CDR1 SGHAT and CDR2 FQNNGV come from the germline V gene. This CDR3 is CASSFIRGQGLGQETQYF. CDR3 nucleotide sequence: TGTGCCAGCAGCTTCATTAGGGGGCAGGGACTAGGCCAAGAGACCCAGTACTTC.

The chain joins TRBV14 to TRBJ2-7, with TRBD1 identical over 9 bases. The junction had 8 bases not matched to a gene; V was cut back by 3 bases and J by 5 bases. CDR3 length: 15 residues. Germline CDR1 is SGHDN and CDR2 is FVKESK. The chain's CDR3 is CASSHFRDRVDEQYF. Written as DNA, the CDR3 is TGTGCCAGCAGCCACTTTAGGGACAGGGTTGACGAGCAGTACTTC.

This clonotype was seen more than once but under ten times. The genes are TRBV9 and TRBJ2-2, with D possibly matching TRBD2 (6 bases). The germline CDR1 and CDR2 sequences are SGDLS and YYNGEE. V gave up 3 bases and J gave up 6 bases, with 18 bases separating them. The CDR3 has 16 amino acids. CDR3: CASSALTKTGAGELFF. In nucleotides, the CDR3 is TGTGCCAGCAGCGCCCTGACTAAAACGGGGGCCGGGGAGCTGTTTTTT.

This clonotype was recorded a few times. This CDR3 reads CASSPLGPTAKNIQYF. The CDR3 region has the DNA TGTGCCAGCAGCCCACTGGGGCCTACGGCCAAAAACATTCAGTACTTC. The chain uses TRBV7-9 and TRBJ2-4, with D possibly being TRBD1 (5 bases). In germline, CDR1 is SEHNR, CDR2 FQNEAQ (reference sequence). The CDR3 covers 16 residues. V dropped 5 bases and J dropped 1 base, with 15 bases sitting between them.

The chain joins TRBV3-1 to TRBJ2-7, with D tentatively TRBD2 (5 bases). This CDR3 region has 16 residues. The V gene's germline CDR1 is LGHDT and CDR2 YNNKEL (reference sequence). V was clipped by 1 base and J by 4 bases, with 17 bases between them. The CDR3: CASSQVAGRLLYEQYF. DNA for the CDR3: TGTGCCAGCAGCCAAGTGGCGGGCCGCCTACTATACGAGCAGTACTTC.

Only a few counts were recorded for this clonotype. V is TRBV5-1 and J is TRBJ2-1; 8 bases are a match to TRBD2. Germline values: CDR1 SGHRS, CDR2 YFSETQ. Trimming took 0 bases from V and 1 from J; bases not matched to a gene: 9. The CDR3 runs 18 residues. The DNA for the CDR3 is TGCGCCAGCAGCTTGGCCGGAGGGTTAGCGGGGTCCTACAATGAGCAGTTCTTC. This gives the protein CASSLAGGLAGSYNEQFF. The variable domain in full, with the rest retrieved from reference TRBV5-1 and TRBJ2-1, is KAGVTQTPRYLIKTRGQQVTLSCSPISGHRSVSWYQQTPGQGLQFLFEYFSETQRNKGNFPGRFSGRQFSNSRSEMNVSTLELGDSALYLCASSLAGGLAGSYNEQFFGPGTRLTVL.

The CDR3 reads CASSLVASGRGYNEQFF. The CDR3, as DNA: TGTGCCAGCAGCTTAGTGGCTAGCGGGAGGGGGTACAATGAGCAGTTCTTC. The chain couples TRBV11-2 to TRBJ2-1, with 12 positions matching TRBD2. Unmatched junction bases numbered 5, after V lost 1 base and J lost 4 bases. This CDR3 has 17 amino acids. Germline-derived CDR1 and CDR2 are SGHAT and FQNNGV.

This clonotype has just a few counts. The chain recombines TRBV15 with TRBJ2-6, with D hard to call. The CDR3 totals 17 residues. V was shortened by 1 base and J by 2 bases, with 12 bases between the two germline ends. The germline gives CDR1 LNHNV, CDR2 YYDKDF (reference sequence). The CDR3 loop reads CATSRAGRFPGANVLTF. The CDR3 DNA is TGTGCCACCAGCAGAGCCGGACGATTCCCTGGGGCCAACGTCCTGACTTTC.

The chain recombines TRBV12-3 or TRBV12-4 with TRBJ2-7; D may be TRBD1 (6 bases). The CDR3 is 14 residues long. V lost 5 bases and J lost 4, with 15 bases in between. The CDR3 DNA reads TGTGCCAGCAGTCCCCAGGGGCCACCTTACGAGCAGTACTTC. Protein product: CASSPQGPPYEQYF.

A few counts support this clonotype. The CDR3 nucleotides read TGTGCCATCATTCCACAGGGAGGATCTGAAGCTTTCTTT. It translates to CAIIPQGGSEAFF. The rearrangement uses TRBV10-3 and TRBJ1-1, with D possibly being TRBD1 (6 bases). Per germline, CDR1 ENHRY and CDR2 SYGVKD. Trimming shortened V by 7 bases and J by 6 bases, and 15 bases separated the two germline ends. This CDR3 has 13 residues.